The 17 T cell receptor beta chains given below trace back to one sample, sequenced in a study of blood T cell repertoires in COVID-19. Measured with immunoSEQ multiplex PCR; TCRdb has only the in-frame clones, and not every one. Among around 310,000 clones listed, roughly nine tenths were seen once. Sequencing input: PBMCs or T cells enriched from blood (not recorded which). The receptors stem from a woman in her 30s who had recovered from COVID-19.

The CDR3 here is CASSLYGSRDYGYTF. The CDR3 nucleotides read TGTGCCAGCAGTTTATATGGCTCCAGGGACTATGGCTACACCTTC. The genes are TRBV27 and TRBJ1-2; possibly TRBD1 for D (5 bases). Trimming removed 1 base at V and 3 bases at J, with 12 bases between. CDR1 and CDR2 from the germline V gene are MNHEY and SMNVEV (reference sequence). The CDR3 length is 15 residues.

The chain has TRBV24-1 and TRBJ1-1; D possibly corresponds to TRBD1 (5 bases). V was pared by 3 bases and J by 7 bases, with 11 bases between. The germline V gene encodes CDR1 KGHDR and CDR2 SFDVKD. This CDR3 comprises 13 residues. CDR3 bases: TGTGCCACCAGTGATGGGGCGGAAATTGAAGCTTTCTTT. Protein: CATSDGAEIEAFF.

The CDR3 region has the DNA TGTGCCACCACAGAGTCCTACAATGAGCAGTTCTTC. Its translation is CATTESYNEQFF. The chain carries TRBV28 and TRBJ2-1, with no clear D. Trimming took off 10 bases at V and 1 base at J, with 8 bases between the two ends. The CDR3 has 12 residues. Germline CDR1 and CDR2: MDHEN and SYDVKM.

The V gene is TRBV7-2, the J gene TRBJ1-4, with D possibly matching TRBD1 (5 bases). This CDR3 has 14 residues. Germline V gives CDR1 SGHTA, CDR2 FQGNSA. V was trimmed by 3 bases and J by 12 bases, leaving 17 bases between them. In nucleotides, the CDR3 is TGTGCCAGCAGCTTGACCCAGGGTATTGGAGAACTGTTTTTT. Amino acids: CASSLTQGIGELFF.

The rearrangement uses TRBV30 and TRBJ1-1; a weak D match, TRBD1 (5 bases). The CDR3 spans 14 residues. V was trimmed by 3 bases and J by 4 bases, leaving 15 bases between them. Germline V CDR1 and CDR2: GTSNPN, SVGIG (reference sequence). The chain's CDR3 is CAWRVWGGSTEAFF. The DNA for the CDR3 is TGTGCCTGGAGAGTCTGGGGGGGTTCCACTGAAGCTTTCTTT.

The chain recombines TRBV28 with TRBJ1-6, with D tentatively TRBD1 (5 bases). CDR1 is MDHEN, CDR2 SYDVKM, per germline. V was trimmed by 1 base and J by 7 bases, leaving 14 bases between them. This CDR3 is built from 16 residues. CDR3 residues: CASSLLAGQYNSPLHF. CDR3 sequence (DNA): TGTGCCAGCAGTTTATTGGCCGGACAATACAATTCACCCCTCCACTTT.

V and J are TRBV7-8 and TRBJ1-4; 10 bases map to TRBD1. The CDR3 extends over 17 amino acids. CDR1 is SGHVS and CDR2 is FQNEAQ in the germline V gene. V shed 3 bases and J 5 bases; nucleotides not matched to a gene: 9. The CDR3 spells CASSLRGTGAVNEKLFF. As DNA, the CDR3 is TGTGCCAGCAGCTTGCGCGGGACAGGGGCCGTAAATGAAAAACTGTTTTTT. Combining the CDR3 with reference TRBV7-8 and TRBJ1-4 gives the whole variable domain GAGVSQSPRYKVAKRGQDVALRCDPISGHVSLFWYQQALGQGPEFLTYFQNEAQLDKSGLPSDRFFAERPEGSVSTLKIQRTQQEDSAVYLCASSLRGTGAVNEKLFFGSGTQLSVL.

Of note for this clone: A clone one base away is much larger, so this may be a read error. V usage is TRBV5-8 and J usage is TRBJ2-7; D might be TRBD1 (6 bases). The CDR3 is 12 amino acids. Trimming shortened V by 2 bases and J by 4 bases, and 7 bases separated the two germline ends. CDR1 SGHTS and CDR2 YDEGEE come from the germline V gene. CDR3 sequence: CASSFDRYEQYF. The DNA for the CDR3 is TGTGCCAGCAGCTTTGACAGGTACGAGCAGTACTTC.

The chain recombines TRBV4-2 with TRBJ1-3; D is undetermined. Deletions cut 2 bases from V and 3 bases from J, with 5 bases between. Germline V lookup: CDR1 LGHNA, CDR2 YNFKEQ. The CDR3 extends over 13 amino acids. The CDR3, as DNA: TGTGCCAGCAGCCAAACACATGGAAACACCATATATTTT. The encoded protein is CASSQTHGNTIYF.

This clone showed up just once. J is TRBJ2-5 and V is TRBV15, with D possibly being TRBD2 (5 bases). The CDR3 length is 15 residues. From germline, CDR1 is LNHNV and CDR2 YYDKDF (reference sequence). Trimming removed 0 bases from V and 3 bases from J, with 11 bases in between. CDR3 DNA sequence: TGTGCCACCAGCAGAGACCCCGGAGGTGAAGAGACCCAGTACTTC. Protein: CATSRDPGGEETQYF.

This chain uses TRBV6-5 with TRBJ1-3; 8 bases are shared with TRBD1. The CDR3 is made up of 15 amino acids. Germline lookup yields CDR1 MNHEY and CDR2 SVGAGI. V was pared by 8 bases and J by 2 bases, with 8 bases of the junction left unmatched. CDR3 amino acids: CASLDQGAPGNTIYF. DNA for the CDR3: TGTGCCAGCTTAGATCAGGGGGCCCCTGGAAACACCATATATTTT.

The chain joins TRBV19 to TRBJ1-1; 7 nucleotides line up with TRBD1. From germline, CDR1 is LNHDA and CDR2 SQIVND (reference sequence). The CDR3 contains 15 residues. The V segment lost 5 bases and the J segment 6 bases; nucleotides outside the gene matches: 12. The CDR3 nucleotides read TGTGCCAGTAGTCCTCAGGGGGGAGCGATCGCTGAAGCTTTCTTT. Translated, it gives CASSPQGGAIAEAFF. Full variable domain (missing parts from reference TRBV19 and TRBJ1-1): DGGITQSPKYLFRKEGQNVTLSCEQNLNHDAMYWYRQDPGQGLRLIYYSQIVNDFQKGDIAEGYSVSREKKESFPLTVTSAQKNPTAFYLCASSPQGGAIAEAFFGQGTRLTVV.

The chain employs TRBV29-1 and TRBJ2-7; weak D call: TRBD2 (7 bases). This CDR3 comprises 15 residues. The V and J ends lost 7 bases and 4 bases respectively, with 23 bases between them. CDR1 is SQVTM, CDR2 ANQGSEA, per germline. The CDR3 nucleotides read TGCAGCGCTGCCTGGGGGGGGCCCCCCCAATACGAGCAGTACTTC. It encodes CSAAWGGPPQYEQYF.

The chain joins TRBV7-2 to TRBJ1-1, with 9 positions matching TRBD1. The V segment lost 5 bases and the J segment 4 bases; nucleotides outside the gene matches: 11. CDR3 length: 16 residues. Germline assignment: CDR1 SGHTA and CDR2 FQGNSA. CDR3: CASSPWVSDRGTEAFF. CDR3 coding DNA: TGTGCCAGCAGCCCCTGGGTGTCGGACAGGGGCACTGAAGCTTTCTTT.

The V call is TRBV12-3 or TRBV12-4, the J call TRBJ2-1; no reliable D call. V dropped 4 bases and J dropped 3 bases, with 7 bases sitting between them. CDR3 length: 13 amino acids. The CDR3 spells CASSSLVYNEQFF. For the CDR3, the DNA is TGTGCCAGCAGTTCCCTAGTCTACAATGAGCAGTTCTTC.

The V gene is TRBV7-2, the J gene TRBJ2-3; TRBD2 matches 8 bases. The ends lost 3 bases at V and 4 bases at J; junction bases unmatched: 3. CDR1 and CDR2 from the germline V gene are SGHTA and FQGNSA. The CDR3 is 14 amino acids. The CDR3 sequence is CASSFSAGADTQYF. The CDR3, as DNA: TGTGCCAGCAGCTTTTCAGCGGGAGCAGATACGCAGTATTTT.

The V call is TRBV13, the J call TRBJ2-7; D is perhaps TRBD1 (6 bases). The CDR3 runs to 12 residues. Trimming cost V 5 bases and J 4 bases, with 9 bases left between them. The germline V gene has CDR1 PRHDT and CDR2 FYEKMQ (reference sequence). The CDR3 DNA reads TGTGCCAGCAGCATACAGGGTTACGAGCAGTACTTC. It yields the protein CASSIQGYEQYF.